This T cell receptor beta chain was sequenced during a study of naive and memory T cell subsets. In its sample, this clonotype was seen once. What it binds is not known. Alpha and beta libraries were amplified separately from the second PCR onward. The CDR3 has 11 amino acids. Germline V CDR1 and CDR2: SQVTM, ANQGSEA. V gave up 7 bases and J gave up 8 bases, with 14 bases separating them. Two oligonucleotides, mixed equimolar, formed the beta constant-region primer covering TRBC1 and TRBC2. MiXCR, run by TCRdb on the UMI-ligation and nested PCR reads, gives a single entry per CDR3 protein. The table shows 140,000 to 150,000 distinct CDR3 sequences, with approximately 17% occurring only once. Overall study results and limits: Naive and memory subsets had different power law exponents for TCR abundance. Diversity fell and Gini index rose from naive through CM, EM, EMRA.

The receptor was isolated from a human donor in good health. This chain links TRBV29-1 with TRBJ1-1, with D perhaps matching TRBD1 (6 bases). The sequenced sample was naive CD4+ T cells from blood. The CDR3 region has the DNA TGCAGCGCAACACGACAGGTAGAAGCTTTCTTT. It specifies CSATRQVEAFF. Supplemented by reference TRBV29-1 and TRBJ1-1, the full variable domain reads SAVISQKPSRDICQRGTSLTIQCQVDSQVTMMFWYRQQPGQSLTLIATANQGSEATYESGFVIDKFPISRPNLTFSTLTVSNMSPEDSSIYLCSATRQVEAFFGQGTRLTVV.